Below, 27 T cell receptor beta chains from the same sample are listed, as sequenced in a study of T-cell reconstitution after alpha-beta-depleted transplantation in children. TCRbeta library construction was performed incorporating unique molecular identifiers. TCRdb itself ran the PCR reads through MiXCR, one entry per CDR3 protein. Seen here are 500,000 to 750,000 distinct CDR3 sequences, under 15% observed once, and the top ten hold about 2.2%. The sequenced sample was PBMCs, mostly from graft donor cells, obtained 360 days after TCRalphabeta/CD19-depleted stem cell transplant. The source of these receptors is a male patient aged 10 to 17 who had a stem cell transplant for acute myeloid leukemia, so the T cells may come from the graft donor.

This clonotype has more than one count but fewer than ten. The CDR3: CASSQDEGWTEAFF. The DNA for the CDR3 is TGCGCCAGCAGCCAAGATGAGGGGTGGACTGAAGCTTTCTTT. The rearrangement uses TRBV4-1 and TRBJ1-1; TRBD1 is a possible D gene (5 bases). The CDR3 runs 14 residues. With 0 bases removed from V and 5 bases from J, the gap between germline ends came to 10 bases. The germline gives CDR1 MGHRA, CDR2 YSYEKL.

There are a few counts of this clonotype. The chain employs TRBV29-1 and TRBJ2-4; TRBD1 aligns across 10 bases. Germline V gene sequence: CDR1 SQVTM, CDR2 ANQGSEA. This CDR3 spans 12 amino acids. The V gene end was trimmed by 7 bases and the J gene end by 8 bases; junction bases not matched to a gene: 5. CDR3 DNA sequence: TGCAGCGGCGGACAGGGGGGGGACATTCAGTACTTC. It encodes CSGGQGGDIQYF.

This rearrangement joins TRBV29-1 to TRBJ2-7; 8 bases are a match to TRBD1. Per the germline V gene, CDR1 is SQVTM and CDR2 is ANQGSEA. This CDR3 has 13 amino acids. V lost 2 bases and J lost 4; bases outside the gene matches: 4. The CDR3 loop reads CSVEQGAGYEQYF. In DNA, the CDR3 is TGCAGCGTTGAACAGGGGGCAGGGTACGAGCAGTACTTC.

This clonotype was counted between two and nine times. The chain uses TRBV15 and TRBJ2-7; D ambiguous. CDR1 and CDR2 (germline): LNHNV, YYDKDF (reference sequence). V shed 2 bases and J shed 4 bases, with 3 bases lying between them. The CDR3 runs to 11 residues. CDR3 residues: CATSRNYEQYF. The CDR3 nucleotides are TGTGCCACCAGCAGAAATTACGAGCAGTACTTC.

This clonotype showed up many times. The junction and the germline gene differ at one end; a read error may be behind it. CDR3 loop: CASSLGGNYEQYF. The CDR3 DNA is TGTGCCAGCAGTCTCGGGGGTAACTACGAGCAGTACTTC. This chain links TRBV5-1 with TRBJ2-7, with D tentatively TRBD2 (6 bases). The length of the CDR3 is 13 residues. Looked up from germline, CDR1 is SGHRS and CDR2 is YFSETQ.

This clonotype was recorded many times. The rearrangement joins TRBV20-1 to TRBJ1-1, with D possibly TRBD1 on 5 matching bases. V dropped 5 bases and J dropped 7 bases, with 11 bases sitting between them. The CDR3 is 11 residues long. Germline values: CDR1 DFQATT, CDR2 SNEGSKA (reference sequence). CDR3 loop: CSAVRVFEAFF. Written as DNA, the CDR3 is TGCAGTGCTGTCAGGGTGTTTGAAGCTTTCTTT.

This clonotype was recorded a few times. The chain uses TRBV29-1 and TRBJ2-2, with TRBD1 matching 9 bases. This CDR3 has 15 residues. Germline CDR1 and CDR2: SQVTM and ANQGSEA. J was trimmed by 2 bases and V by 4 bases; bases with no gene match: 5. The CDR3 DNA sequence: TGCAGCGTTGTCACAGGGGGCCTCAACACCGGGGAGCTGTTTTTT. As protein: CSVVTGGLNTGELFF.

This sequence joins TRBV5-4 and TRBJ2-5, with D perhaps TRBD1 or TRBD2 (5 bases each). The germline V gene has CDR1 SGHNT and CDR2 YYREEE (reference sequence). CDR3 length: 15 amino acids. V gave up 0 bases and J gave up 7 bases, with 16 bases separating them. The DNA of the CDR3 is TGTGCCAGCAGCTTGGAGGGACCCCACGTCGGGACCCAGTACTTC. It yields the protein CASSLEGPHVGTQYF.

This clonotype has only a few counts. The J gene is TRBJ2-7, the V gene TRBV7-2, with a tentative D call TRBD2 (6 bases). The germline gives CDR1 SGHTA, CDR2 FQGNSA. This CDR3 contains 15 residues. Trimming removed 5 bases at V and 0 bases at J, with 14 bases between. The CDR3 loop is CASSPQMTSSYEQYF. CDR3 coding DNA: TGTGCCAGCAGCCCCCAGATGACTAGCTCCTACGAGCAGTACTTC.

The sample holds a few counts of this clonotype. The rearrangement joins TRBV28 to TRBJ2-7; no reliable D call. V dropped 7 bases and J dropped 0 bases, with 7 bases sitting between them. Germline V gene lookup returns CDR1 MDHEN and CDR2 SYDVKM. The CDR3 loop spans 12 amino acids. The CDR3 sequence: CASKVSSYEQYF. CDR3 bases: TGTGCCAGCAAAGTGAGCTCCTACGAGCAGTACTTC.

V is TRBV20-1 and J is TRBJ2-2; D remains ambiguous. V was pared by 0 bases and J by 4 bases, with 9 bases between. CDR1 is DFQATT and CDR2 is SNEGSKA in the germline V gene (reference sequence). This CDR3 is 14 amino acids long. Written as DNA, the CDR3 is TGCAGTGCTAGAGATAGAATAGCCACCGGGGAGCTGTTTTTT. Translation gives CSARDRIATGELFF.

This clonotype occurred many times. V and J are TRBV29-1 and TRBJ2-2; 7 positions match TRBD2. CDR3 size: 16 residues. Trimming at V came to 4 bases and at J to 2 bases, leaving 10 bases not matched to a gene. CDR1 and CDR2 (germline): SQVTM, ANQGSEA. The chain's CDR3 is CSVVLGGRANTGELFF. The DNA of the CDR3 is TGCAGCGTTGTTTTGGGAGGGAGGGCCAACACCGGGGAGCTGTTTTTT.

The chain recombines TRBV20-1 with TRBJ2-5; TRBD1 might be the D (5 bases). Germline V gene data show CDR1 as DFQATT and CDR2 as SNEGSKA (reference sequence). The CDR3 runs 15 residues. Trimming took off 3 bases at V and 5 bases at J, with 19 bases between the two ends. The CDR3, as DNA: TGCAGTGCTAGTTTTTTGGGGCACGGCCCGGAGACCCAGTACTTC. It codes for CSASFLGHGPETQYF.

V and J are TRBV5-1 and TRBJ2-1; possibly TRBD1 for D (7 bases). The V end was cut by 3 bases, the J end by 8 bases, with 18 bases between. CDR3 length: 15 amino acids. CDR1 is SGHRS, CDR2 YFSETQ, per germline. The chain's CDR3 is CASSYPGGGLDEQFF. CDR3 nucleotide sequence: TGCGCCAGCAGCTATCCAGGGGGAGGTTTAGATGAGCAGTTCTTC.

A few counts support this clonotype. V gene TRBV28 combines with J gene TRBJ1-1, with D unclear. V was clipped by 6 bases and J by 5 bases, with 19 bases between them. There are 15 residues in the CDR3. The V gene's germline CDR1 is MDHEN and CDR2 SYDVKM. The CDR3 loop is CASRPRQRDGTEAFF. Here the CDR3 DNA reads TGTGCCAGCAGGCCCCGTCAGAGGGATGGAACTGAAGCTTTCTTT. The full variable domain, completed using reference TRBV28 and TRBJ1-1, is DVKVTQSSRYLVKRTGEKVFLECVQDMDHENMFWYRQDPGLGLRLIYFSYDVKMKEKGDIPEGYSVSREKKERFSLILESASTNQTSMYLCASRPRQRDGTEAFFGQGTRLTVV.

The chain combines TRBV2 with TRBJ2-7; 10 nucleotides align to TRBD2. Germline V gives CDR1 SNHLY, CDR2 FYNNEI. Trimming removed 6 bases from V and 0 bases from J; junction bases left unmatched: 5. The CDR3 loop spans 15 amino acids. For the CDR3, the DNA is TGTGCCAGCAGATGGGGACTAGCGTCCTCCTACGAGCAGTACTTC. It is translated as CASRWGLASSYEQYF.

This clonotype was counted at least ten times. This sequence joins TRBV27 and TRBJ2-5; D uncertain. CDR3 length equals 14 residues. Germline CDR1 reads MNHEY; CDR2 reads SMNVEV (reference sequence). V was shortened by 2 bases and J by 3 bases, with 10 bases between the two germline ends. The CDR3 coding sequence is TGTGCCAGCAGTTTAAACTGGTTTGAAGAGACCCAGTACTTC. Translating it yields CASSLNWFEETQYF.

This clonotype was picked up many times. V and J are TRBV10-3 and TRBJ1-2, with 8 bases fitting TRBD1. Germline V lookup: CDR1 ENHRY, CDR2 SYGVKD. The ends lost 6 bases at V and 2 bases at J; junction bases unmatched: 5. This CDR3 spans 14 amino acids. CDR3 sequence (DNA): TGTGCCATCAGATCTGGGACAGGAAACTATGGCTACACCTTC. Amino acids: CAIRSGTGNYGYTF.

The CDR3 DNA reads TGCGCCAGCAGCCAACCCACTAGCGGGTCCTACGAGCAGTACTTC. This gives the protein CASSQPTSGSYEQYF. The chain uses TRBV4-3 and TRBJ2-7; 9 bases are shared with TRBD2. This CDR3 has 15 residues. Losses at the gene ends were 2 bases for V and 1 base for J; bases not matched to a gene: 3. Germline CDR1 reads LGHNA; CDR2 reads YSLEER.

The rearrangement uses TRBV7-2 and TRBJ2-7; D assignment may be TRBD1 or TRBD2 (6 bases each). Germline V gene lookup returns CDR1 SGHTA and CDR2 FQGNSA. The V and J ends lost 2 bases and 6 bases respectively, with 14 bases between them. The CDR3 covers 14 residues. The DNA for the CDR3 is TGTGCCAGCAGCTTAAGGGGGTGGGGACTCGAGCAGTACTTC. Translating it yields CASSLRGWGLEQYF. Variable domain in full (rest from reference TRBV7-2 and TRBJ2-7): GAGVSQSPSNKVTEKGKDVELRCDPISGHTALYWYRQSLGQGLEFLIYFQGNSAPDKSGLPSDRFSAERTGGSVSTLTIQRTQQEDSAVYLCASSLRGWGLEQYFGPGTRLTVT.

This clonotype was seen ten or more times. V is TRBV11-2 and J is TRBJ2-7; no firm D call. CDR3 length equals 20 residues. In germline, CDR1 is SGHAT, CDR2 FQNNGV. The V and J ends lost 5 bases and 2 bases respectively, with 31 bases between them. CDR3 sequence: CASSPGPRSILRYKTYEQYF. The CDR3 nucleotides are TGTGCCAGCAGCCCCGGCCCCCGCAGTATATTAAGATATAAGACCTACGAGCAGTACTTC.

This rearrangement joins TRBV30 to TRBJ1-5, with a tentative D call TRBD1 (6 bases). Germline loops: CDR1 GTSNPN, CDR2 SVGIG (reference sequence). This CDR3 has 15 residues. Trimming removed 3 bases at V and 3 bases at J, with 15 bases between. CDR3: CAWRGGRASNQPQHF. The CDR3 DNA sequence: TGTGCCTGGAGAGGGGGGCGGGCTTCCAATCAGCCCCAGCATTTT.

V is TRBV7-6 and J is TRBJ2-1; 14 nucleotides agree with TRBD2. Germline loops: CDR1 SGHVS, CDR2 FNYEAQ. This CDR3 has 15 residues. Losses at the gene ends were 5 bases for V and 7 bases for J; bases not matched to a gene: 4. In DNA form, the CDR3 reads TGTGCCAGCAGCCGGGGACTAGCGGGAGAAAATGAGCAGTTCTTC. This encodes CASSRGLAGENEQFF. Together with reference TRBV7-6 and TRBJ2-1, the CDR3 gives the full variable domain: GAGVSQSPRYKVTKRGQDVALRCDPISGHVSLYWYRQALGQGPEFLTYFNYEAQQDKSGLPNDRFSAERPEGSISTLTIQRTEQRDSAMYRCASSRGLAGENEQFFGPGTRLTVL.

This clonotype was seen repeatedly, ten times or more. The chain is built from TRBV28 and TRBJ2-1, with D maybe TRBD2 (5 bases). Germline CDR1 and CDR2: MDHEN and SYDVKM. This CDR3 is 13 amino acids long. Trimming took 3 bases from V and 8 from J, leaving 11 bases between them. CDR3 in amino acids: CASSFLATDEQFF. CDR3 coding DNA: TGTGCCAGCAGTTTTCTAGCAACGGATGAGCAGTTCTTC.

This clonotype came up a few times. The CDR3 reads CSVGAPENIQYF. The CDR3 DNA reads as TGCAGCGTTGGAGCGCCGGAAAACATTCAGTACTTC. This chain joins TRBV29-1 and TRBJ2-4; D remains unclear. Between the trimmed V and J ends, which lost 4 bases and 5 bases, there was a span of 9 bases. Germline values: CDR1 SQVTM, CDR2 ANQGSEA. The CDR3 loop spans 12 amino acids.

This clonotype was observed at least ten times. V and J are TRBV24-1 and TRBJ2-1, with 9 bases that match TRBD2. Germline V gene data show CDR1 as KGHDR and CDR2 as SFDVKD. There are 17 residues in the CDR3. The junction had 11 bases not matched to a gene; V was cut back by 3 bases and J by 6 bases. The CDR3 sequence: CATSDARLAALGNEQFF. The CDR3 DNA sequence: TGTGCCACCAGTGATGCACGACTAGCGGCCCTCGGCAATGAGCAGTTCTTC.

J is TRBJ1-2 and V is TRBV29-1; D is unresolved. Germline assignment: CDR1 SQVTM and CDR2 ANQGSEA. The length of the CDR3 is 12 residues. V gave up 6 bases and J gave up 3 bases, with 11 bases separating them. The CDR3 reads CSVSPAHYGYTF. Here the CDR3 DNA reads TGCAGCGTATCCCCGGCCCACTATGGCTACACCTTC.